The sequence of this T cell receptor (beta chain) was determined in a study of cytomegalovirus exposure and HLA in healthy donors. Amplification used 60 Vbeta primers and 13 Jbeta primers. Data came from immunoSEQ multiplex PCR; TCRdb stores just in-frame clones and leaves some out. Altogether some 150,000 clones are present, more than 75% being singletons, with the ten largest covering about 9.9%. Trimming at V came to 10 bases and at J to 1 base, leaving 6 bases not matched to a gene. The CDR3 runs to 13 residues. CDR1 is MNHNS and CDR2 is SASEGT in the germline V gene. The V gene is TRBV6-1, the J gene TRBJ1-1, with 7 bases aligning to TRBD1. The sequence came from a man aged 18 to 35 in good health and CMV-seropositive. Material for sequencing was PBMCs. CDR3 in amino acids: CATPGQRNTEAFF. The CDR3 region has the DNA TGTGCCACCCCGGGACAGCGGAACACTGAAGCTTTCTTT.